A selection of T cell receptor beta chains follows, all from one sample in a study of CXCR3-negative and CXCR3-positive naive CD8 T cells. TCRdb re-called the 5' RACE reads and shows each CDR3 protein once, DNA omitted. The sample spans tens of thousands of distinct CDR3 sequences; the ten largest clones claim roughly 1.1%. Specimen: naive CXCR3- CD8+ T cells from blood. Receptors were obtained from a human donor in good health. Some clones in this sample may be carry-over from other donors' samples. Both conserved end residues are part of each CDR3. The order of the fields is CDR3 protein, V gene, J gene.

CDR3aa: CANKEGSGGMDTQYF
v_gene: TRBV2
j_gene: TRBJ2-3

CDR3aa: CASSLLGGSGYTF
v_gene: TRBV7-6
j_gene: TRBJ1-2

CDR3aa: CASSFAPRELFF
v_gene: TRBV28
j_gene: TRBJ1-4

CDR3aa: CASSFGTRATQYF
v_gene: TRBV12-3/TRBV12-4
j_gene: TRBJ2-5

CDR3aa: CASSPPGQGETQYF
v_gene: TRBV28
j_gene: TRBJ2-5

CDR3aa: CASSFFSPRSSNTGELFF
v_gene: TRBV12-3/TRBV12-4
j_gene: TRBJ2-2

CDR3aa: CASSPGTSPRGDTQYF
v_gene: TRBV7-8
j_gene: TRBJ2-3

CDR3aa: CSVVPALPAYEQYF
v_gene: TRBV29-1
j_gene: TRBJ2-7

CDR3aa: CASSQEGAPGELFF
v_gene: TRBV4-3
j_gene: TRBJ2-2

CDR3aa: CASSEGRGRRDGYTF
v_gene: TRBV4-3
j_gene: TRBJ1-2

CDR3aa: CASSHGTGELFF
v_gene: TRBV2
j_gene: TRBJ2-2

CDR3aa: CASSASQGDIQYF
v_gene: TRBV9
j_gene: TRBJ2-4

CDR3aa: CSLRTRGELFF
v_gene: TRBV29-1
j_gene: TRBJ2-2

CDR3aa: CASSPGPYGYTF
v_gene: TRBV6-5
j_gene: TRBJ1-2

CDR3aa: CASRATGGPTEAFF
v_gene: TRBV4-2
j_gene: TRBJ1-1

CDR3aa: CATSRDGGYRGDEQFF
v_gene: TRBV15
j_gene: TRBJ2-1

CDR3aa: CASSLPSSDSLYNSPLHF
v_gene: TRBV7-2
j_gene: TRBJ1-6

CDR3aa: CSVAQVNTGELFF
v_gene: TRBV29-1
j_gene: TRBJ2-2

CDR3aa: CASTPFPETFSGVANTEAFF
v_gene: TRBV19
j_gene: TRBJ1-1

CDR3aa: CSVGPGLTGGRYEQFF
v_gene: TRBV29-1
j_gene: TRBJ2-1

CDR3aa: CASSTAGALIWDTGELFF
v_gene: TRBV7-9
j_gene: TRBJ2-2

CDR3aa: CASSISGAVYGYTF
v_gene: TRBV19
j_gene: TRBJ1-2

CDR3aa: CSVMSDTEAFF
v_gene: TRBV29-1
j_gene: TRBJ1-1

CDR3aa: CASSKDGVGLDPLEAFF
v_gene: TRBV21-1
j_gene: TRBJ1-1

CDR3aa: CASTWTSGGRQTQYF
v_gene: TRBV6-5
j_gene: TRBJ2-5

CDR3aa: CASSPGTNSNQPQHF
v_gene: TRBV7-8
j_gene: TRBJ1-5

CDR3aa: CASSSDRGFTYEQYF
v_gene: TRBV28
j_gene: TRBJ2-7

CDR3aa: CASSLGGLGAEAFF
v_gene: TRBV19
j_gene: TRBJ1-1

CDR3aa: CASSLRGIEAREQYF
v_gene: TRBV27
j_gene: TRBJ2-7

CDR3aa: CASSIQGAFTEALF
v_gene: TRBV12-3/TRBV12-4
j_gene: TRBJ1-1

CDR3aa: CASSFWGGQVDEQFF
v_gene: TRBV12-3/TRBV12-4
j_gene: TRBJ2-1

CDR3aa: CASSTHSEGGKGYGYTF
v_gene: TRBV27
j_gene: TRBJ1-2

CDR3aa: CASRSWVEQYF
v_gene: TRBV7-7
j_gene: TRBJ2-7

CDR3aa: CASSEVSMGIHETQYF
v_gene: TRBV10-1
j_gene: TRBJ2-5

CDR3aa: CASSLIAGLYNEQFF
v_gene: TRBV11-1
j_gene: TRBJ2-1

CDR3aa: CSARDIENYGYTF
v_gene: TRBV20-1
j_gene: TRBJ1-2

CDR3aa: CASSLTGTAAFF
v_gene: TRBV28
j_gene: TRBJ1-1

CDR3aa: CASSQEGGGQETQYF
v_gene: TRBV3-1
j_gene: TRBJ2-5

CDR3aa: CASSYSQNTGELFF
v_gene: TRBV6-5
j_gene: TRBJ2-2

CDR3aa: CASSATTGTGSEKLFF
v_gene: TRBV9
j_gene: TRBJ1-4

CDR3aa: CSARHSTYEQYF
v_gene: TRBV29-1
j_gene: TRBJ2-7

CDR3aa: CAISDTTGDDEAFF
v_gene: TRBV10-3
j_gene: TRBJ1-1

CDR3aa: CASSPRTGNSPLHF
v_gene: TRBV25-1
j_gene: TRBJ1-6

CDR3aa: CASSQEVSGANVLTF
v_gene: TRBV4-1
j_gene: TRBJ2-6

CDR3aa: CASSHRAVQSWEAFF
v_gene: TRBV3-1
j_gene: TRBJ1-1

CDR3aa: CAISSTGTLASYYGYTF
v_gene: TRBV10-3
j_gene: TRBJ1-2

CDR3aa: CSVPFGSSYNEQFF
v_gene: TRBV20-1
j_gene: TRBJ2-1

CDR3aa: CASSTWEGRGYEQYF
v_gene: TRBV7-8
j_gene: TRBJ2-7

CDR3aa: CSVEREGSVDTDTQYF
v_gene: TRBV29-1
j_gene: TRBJ2-3

CDR3aa: CASSPTSGRSHTGELFF
v_gene: TRBV7-9
j_gene: TRBJ2-2